The rows below give T cell receptor beta chains drawn from one sample of a study of blood T cells in healthy people across ages. In TCRdb, the 5' RACE reads were re-called with MiXCR into one record per CDR3 protein. This sample has 1,300,000 or so distinct CDR3 sequences, with 59% found just once. Sequencing was done on a sample of blood. These receptors all come from a man between 18 and 35 years old in good health. Both conserved end residues are part of each CDR3. Fields, in order: D gene, CDR3 length, V gene, J gene, clone size, CDR3 DNA, CDR3 protein. The D gene is left open where the match is weak. Clone size appears in some rows only: once, few, many, or a class for an expanded clone.

TRBD1	16	TRBV5-1	TRBJ1-2	.	TGCGCCAGCAGCTCTCCGGGACAGGGGTTAATCTATGGCTACACCTTC	CASSSPGQGLIYGYTF
.	13	TRBV5-1	TRBJ2-5	.	TGCGCCAGCAGCTTGTACTGGCCAGAGACCCAGTACTTC	CASSLYWPETQYF
.	12	TRBV30	TRBJ2-7	.	TGTGCCTGGAGTGCCGGGGGCGACGAGCAGTACTTC	CAWSAGGDEQYF
.	12	TRBV20-1	TRBJ1-2	.	TGCAGTGCTAACCCAACGACGGGTGGCTACACCTTC	CSANPTTGGYTF
TRBD1	13	TRBV12-3/TRBV12-4	TRBJ1-5	.	TGTGCCAGCAGCACAGGGGTAACTCAGCCCCAGCATTTT	CASSTGVTQPQHF
.	11	TRBV12-3/TRBV12-4	TRBJ1-1	.	TGTGCCAGCAGACGACAGAACGAAGCTTTCTTT	CASRRQNEAFF
.	12	TRBV15	TRBJ2-1	.	TGTGCCACCAGCTTTACAGGCAATGAGCAGTTCTTC	CATSFTGNEQFF
TRBD2	18	TRBV10-1	TRBJ2-6	.	TGCGCCAGCAGTGGAGGTCTAGCGGGAGTCAACGGGGCCAACGTCCTGACTTTC	CASSGGLAGVNGANVLTF
.	14	TRBV20-1	TRBJ2-3	few	TGCAGTGCTAGAGACCACTTAGTGACAGATACGCAGTATTTT	CSARDHLVTDTQYF
TRBD1	17	TRBV4-1	TRBJ1-2	.	TGCGCCAGCAGCTCGAGGACAGGGCGGCCGGAAAACTATGGCTACACCTTC	CASSSRTGRPENYGYTF
TRBD1	13	TRBV15	TRBJ2-7	.	TGTGCCACCAGCAGAGATCAGGGACAGGGGCAGTACTTC	CATSRDQGQGQYF
.	13	TRBV12-3/TRBV12-4	TRBJ2-3	.	TGTGCCAGCAGTGTAGGTACGGGACCCGTTCAGTATTTT	CASSVGTGPVQYF
.	15	TRBV20-1	TRBJ2-7	.	TGCAGTGCTACGTTTCGGCCGGTCAGCTCCTACGAGCAGTACTTC	CSATFRPVSSYEQYF
TRBD2	17	TRBV7-9	TRBJ2-1	.	TGTGCCAGCAGCACCACACTAGCGGGGGGGCCGTACAATGAGCAGTTCTTC	CASSTTLAGGPYNEQFF
TRBD1	14	TRBV7-9	TRBJ2-5	few	TGTGCCAGCAGGACAACAGGGGGCGCAGAGACCCAGTACTTC	CASRTTGGAETQYF
.	15	TRBV20-1	TRBJ2-1	.	TGCAGTGCTAGAGAGTCCCTTAGCTCCTACAATGAGCAGTTCTTC	CSARESLSSYNEQFF
.	13	TRBV3-1	TRBJ1-1	.	TGTGCCAGCAGCCAAGGTCCAGTCACTGAAGCTTTCTTT	CASSQGPVTEAFF
.	16	TRBV4-2	TRBJ2-3	.	TGTGCCAGCAGCCAAGATGCTCGCGGGATCACAGATACGCAGTATTTT	CASSQDARGITDTQYF
TRBD1	16	TRBV11-2	TRBJ2-7	.	TGTGCCAGCAGCTTAGTGGGGACAGGGTCCTCCTACGAGCAGTACTTC	CASSLVGTGSSYEQYF
.	13	TRBV27	TRBJ1-4	few	TGTGCCAGCAGCGCTGATTGGGGCGAAAAACTGTTTTTT	CASSADWGEKLFF
.	13	TRBV4-2	TRBJ1-2	few	TGTGCCAGCAGCCAAGACAGGGGCCGTGGCTACACCTTC	CASSQDRGRGYTF